Below, 21 T cell receptor beta chains from the same sample are listed, as sequenced in a study of cytomegalovirus exposure and HLA in healthy donors. The PCR had 60 Vbeta and 13 Jbeta primers. Clones were sequenced by immunoSEQ multiplex PCR, and TCRdb holds only the in-frame ones, with some missing. The data contain 100,000 to 150,000 clones, 84% of them singletons. Sequencing was carried out using PBMCs. The receptors were sampled from a man between 45 and 60 years old in good health and CMV-seronegative.

This clone was seen more than once but under ten times. J is TRBJ1-2 and V is TRBV6-4; D is possibly TRBD1 (6 bases). The CDR3 has 16 amino acids. From germline, CDR1 is MRHNA and CDR2 SNTAGT. The V gene lost 2 bases and the J gene lost 7 bases, with 20 bases spanning the gap. CDR3 sequence reads: CASSDTTRGVGGGYTF. The CDR3 coding sequence is TGTGCCAGCAGTGACACCACCAGGGGCGTGGGTGGTGGCTACACCTTC.

The chain is built from TRBV2 and TRBJ2-7, with D maybe TRBD2 (5 bases). The germline V and J ends were trimmed by 6 bases and 2 bases, with 20 bases remaining between them. The CDR3 runs 16 residues. The germline gives CDR1 SNHLY, CDR2 FYNNEI. This CDR3 is CASSGGASLGTYEQYF. The CDR3 nucleotides read TGTGCCAGCAGCGGAGGAGCTTCCTTAGGGACCTACGAGCAGTACTTC.

This sequence joins TRBV7-2 and TRBJ1-1; weak D call: TRBD1 (6 bases). The CDR3 spans 13 residues. V was clipped by 8 bases and J by 3 bases, with 13 bases between them. Germline CDR1 reads SGHTA; CDR2 reads FQGNSA. CDR3 residues: CASGRNRDTEAFF. CDR3 nucleotide sequence: TGTGCCAGCGGAAGGAACAGGGACACTGAAGCTTTCTTT.

This chain joins TRBV7-9 and TRBJ1-2; 8 bases are a match to TRBD1. CDR3 size: 13 residues. The germline gives CDR1 SEHNR, CDR2 FQNEAQ (reference sequence). Trimming took 4 bases from V and 4 from J; bases not matched to a gene: 2. The chain's CDR3 is CASSWGQVYGYTF. As DNA, the CDR3 is TGTGCCAGCAGCTGGGGACAGGTCTATGGCTACACCTTC.

This chain connects TRBV18 to TRBJ1-4, with D possibly matching TRBD1 (5 bases). V lost 6 bases to trimming and J lost 10 bases, with 15 bases between them. The CDR3 is made up of 13 amino acids. CDR1 and CDR2 (germline): KGHSH, LQKENI. The CDR3 region is CASSPGGEGKLFF. Here the CDR3 DNA reads TGTGCCAGCTCTCCCGGGGGGGAAGGAAAACTGTTTTTT.

CDR3 sequence (DNA): TGTGCCAGCAGCTTAGGCACAGTGAATCAGCCCCAGCATTTT. Protein: CASSLGTVNQPQHF. The rearrangement joins TRBV7-8 to TRBJ1-5; D gene ambiguous. V dropped 1 base and J dropped 4 bases, with 8 bases sitting between them. The CDR3 spans 14 residues. CDR1 and CDR2 (germline): SGHVS, FQNEAQ.

The chain links TRBV9 to TRBJ2-7; 8 positions agree with TRBD1. The germline V gene has CDR1 SGDLS and CDR2 YYNGEE. With V trimmed by 4 bases and J by 1 base, 4 bases remained unmatched. CDR3 size: 14 residues. CDR3 sequence (DNA): TGTGCCAGCAGCACGACAGGGGCATCCTACGAGCAGTACTTC. Its protein product is CASSTTGASYEQYF.

CDR3 sequence reads: CASRLTGLANQPQHF. The CDR3 region has the DNA TGTGCCAGCAGACTGACAGGGTTGGCCAATCAGCCCCAGCATTTT. The genes are TRBV7-2 and TRBJ1-5; 7 nucleotides match TRBD1. V shed 6 bases and J 3 bases; nucleotides not matched to a gene: 8. CDR3 length: 15 amino acids. Germline V gene lookup returns CDR1 SGHTA and CDR2 FQGNSA.

This clone was detected only a few times. The CDR3, as DNA: TGTGCCAGCAGCTCAGTGACCCAGGGGAACACTGAAGCTTTCTTT. Encoded protein: CASSSVTQGNTEAFF. The V and J genes are TRBV5-6 and TRBJ1-1; TRBD1 is a possible D gene (5 bases). In germline, CDR1 is SGHDT, CDR2 YYEEEE. The CDR3 length is 15 residues. Trimming took off 3 bases at V and 1 base at J, with 13 bases between the two ends.

In nucleotides, the CDR3 is TGTGCCAGCAGCTTGGTGGACAGTCTCTCCTACGAGCAGTACTTC. It translates to CASSLVDSLSYEQYF. The chain couples TRBV5-5 to TRBJ2-7; D is perhaps TRBD1 (6 bases). This CDR3 contains 15 residues. V lost 0 bases, J lost 0 bases, and 10 bases lay in between. The germline V gene has CDR1 SGHKS and CDR2 YYEKEE (reference sequence).

The chain has TRBV19 and TRBJ2-5, with 12 bases aligning to TRBD2. V was pared by 1 base and J by 12 bases, with 0 bases of the junction left unmatched. There are 12 residues in the CDR3. Germline CDR1 reads LNHDA; CDR2 reads SQIVND (reference sequence). In DNA form, the CDR3 reads TGTGCCAGTAGTATAGGGACTAGCGGGAAGTACTTC. It codes for CASSIGTSGKYF.

This clone was seen a few times. The CDR3: CATSREKGITYEQYF. DNA of the CDR3: TGTGCCACCAGCAGAGAGAAGGGGATTACCTACGAGCAGTACTTC. The chain combines TRBV15 with TRBJ2-7, with D perhaps TRBD1 (5 bases). V was shortened by 0 bases and J by 2 bases, with 11 bases between the two germline ends. The CDR3 runs to 15 residues. Germline loops: CDR1 LNHNV, CDR2 YYDKDF (reference sequence).

The chain employs TRBV15 and TRBJ2-7; 9 bases are a match to TRBD2. The germline CDR1 and CDR2 sequences are LNHNV and YYDKDF (reference sequence). CDR3 length: 16 amino acids. The junction had 8 bases not matched to a gene; V was cut back by 0 bases and J by 5 bases. CDR3 in amino acids: CATSREAGLAGNEQYF. The DNA for the CDR3 is TGTGCCACCAGCAGAGAGGCAGGGCTAGCGGGGAACGAGCAGTACTTC.

DNA for the CDR3: TGTGCCAGCAGCCCCCCCCGACAGGGAACAACTGAAGCTTTCTTT. Translated: CASSPPRQGTTEAFF. The chain couples TRBV7-9 to TRBJ1-1; 7 nucleotides agree with TRBD1. CDR1 and CDR2 from the germline V gene are SEHNR and FQNEAQ (reference sequence). The V and J ends lost 5 bases and 5 bases, in that order; junction bases with no gene match: 11. This CDR3 is built from 15 residues.

This rearrangement joins TRBV6-5 to TRBJ1-2, with TRBD1 matching over 7 bases. The CDR3 is 16 amino acids. The V gene's germline CDR1 is MNHEY and CDR2 SVGAGI. Losses at the gene ends were 3 bases for V and 4 bases for J; bases not matched to a gene: 11. For the CDR3, the DNA is TGTGCCAGCAGTTATGCCGGACAGGATCCTTCCTATGGCTACACCTTC. It specifies CASSYAGQDPSYGYTF.

The chain joins TRBV18 to TRBJ2-7; D ambiguous. Trimming stripped 3 bases from V and 4 bases from J, with 10 bases between. The CDR3 sequence is 13 residues long. CDR1 KGHSH and CDR2 LQKENI come from the germline V gene. In DNA form, the CDR3 reads TGTGCCAGCTCACCCAGCCTCAGGTACGAGCAGTACTTC. This sequence encodes CASSPSLRYEQYF.

This clone was seen a few times. V is TRBV7-2 and J is TRBJ1-5; D gene uncertain. V lost 5 bases, J lost 6 bases, and 14 bases lay in between. Germline-derived CDR1 and CDR2 are SGHTA and FQGNSA. The CDR3 has 14 residues. The CDR3 is CASSLESEGQPQHF. CDR3 DNA: TGTGCCAGCAGCCTAGAGTCAGAGGGTCAGCCCCAGCATTTT.

The chain is built from TRBV6-4 and TRBJ2-1; a weak D match, TRBD2 (5 bases). With 8 bases removed from V and 0 bases from J, the gap between germline ends came to 14 bases. Germline lookup yields CDR1 MRHNA and CDR2 SNTAGT. The CDR3 is 15 residues long. CDR3: CASAPADSSYNEQFF. In DNA, the CDR3 is TGTGCCAGCGCTCCAGCGGATAGCTCCTACAATGAGCAGTTCTTC.

The rearrangement uses TRBV5-6 and TRBJ1-2, with 7 bases fitting TRBD1. J gave up 9 bases and V 4 bases, and 6 bases lay outside the gene matches. CDR1 is SGHDT, CDR2 YYEEEE, per germline. The CDR3 is 12 residues long. This chain's CDR3 is CASSNDRVSYTF. The CDR3 nucleotides are TGTGCCAGCAGCAATGACAGGGTAAGCTACACCTTC.

This clone was counted between two and nine times. V is TRBV30 and J is TRBJ1-1; no clear D gene. The V and J ends lost 4 bases and 0 bases respectively, with 9 bases between them. Germline CDR1 reads GTSNPN; CDR2 reads SVGIG (reference sequence). This CDR3 is built from 13 residues. The CDR3 nucleotides read TGTGCCTGGACGGTTAAGATGAACACTGAAGCTTTCTTT. Encoded protein: CAWTVKMNTEAFF.

The rearrangement joins TRBV9 to TRBJ2-7; 8 bases fit TRBD2. J gave up 6 bases and V 3 bases, and 8 bases lay outside the gene matches. Germline CDR1 and CDR2: SGDLS and YYNGEE. CDR3 length: 14 amino acids. CDR3 DNA: TGTGCCAGCAGCGCAATCCGGGGGGGAGGCGAGCAGTACTTC. Residues: CASSAIRGGGEQYF. Supplemented by reference TRBV9 and TRBJ2-7, the full variable domain reads DSGVTQTPKHLITATGQRVTLRCSPRSGDLSVYWYQQSLDQGLQFLIQYYNGEERAKGNILERFSAQQFPDLHSELNLSSLELGDSALYFCASSAIRGGGEQYFGPGTRLTVT.